These 18 T cell receptor beta chains were sequenced from one sample in a study of cytomegalovirus exposure and HLA in healthy donors. Produced via immunoSEQ multiplex PCR; TCRdb's table is partial and in-frame only. The sample has 150,000 to 180,000 clones, about 86% seen once. Sequencing was done on a sample of PBMCs. These receptors originate from a human donor in good health.

In nucleotides, the CDR3 is TGTGCCAGCAGCTTAGCGTGGACAGCTGGCGGCTACACCTTC. Its translation: CASSLAWTAGGYTF. The V call is TRBV7-2, the J call TRBJ1-2; D might be TRBD1 (6 bases). The germline V gene encodes CDR1 SGHTA and CDR2 FQGNSA. This CDR3 is 14 amino acids long. The V and J ends lost 0 bases and 8 bases respectively, with 13 bases between them.

This clone came up a few times. V is TRBV10-1 and J is TRBJ1-1, with D possibly matching TRBD1 (5 bases). This CDR3 contains 14 residues. Trimming cost V 0 bases and J 5 bases, with 10 bases left between them. Germline V CDR1 and CDR2: WNHNN, SYGVQD (reference sequence). The CDR3 nucleotides read TGCGCCAGCAGTGAGTCGCGGGGCAGAACTGAAGCTTTCTTT. Translation gives CASSESRGRTEAFF.

The chain joins TRBV18 to TRBJ2-7; TRBD1 matches 7 bases. Germline CDR1 reads KGHSH; CDR2 reads LQKENI. J lost 3 bases, V lost 4 bases, and 3 bases had no gene match. This CDR3 has 13 amino acids. The CDR3 region is CASSLGQYYEQYF. The CDR3 nucleotides are TGTGCCAGCTCACTGGGACAGTACTACGAGCAGTACTTC.

J is TRBJ2-2 and V is TRBV6-4; tentatively, D is TRBD2 (5 bases). This CDR3 is 13 amino acids long. Per germline, CDR1 MRHNA and CDR2 SNTAGT. V was pared by 8 bases and J by 3 bases, with 10 bases between. The DNA of the CDR3 is TGTGCCAGCCGCCACGGGGACACCGGGGAGCTGTTTTTT. This sequence encodes CASRHGDTGELFF.

The rearrangement joins TRBV5-4 to TRBJ2-7; D perhaps matches TRBD1 (6 bases). V was cut by 4 bases and J by 0 bases, with 11 bases left in between. CDR1 and CDR2 from the germline V gene are SGHNT and YYREEE (reference sequence). The CDR3 runs 14 residues. CDR3 sequence (DNA): TGTGCCAGCAGCCCAACAGGGAGCTCCTACGAGCAGTACTTC. It specifies CASSPTGSSYEQYF.

This chain joins TRBV2 and TRBJ2-2; tentatively, D is TRBD2 (5 bases). V was trimmed by 5 bases and J by 8 bases, leaving 18 bases between them. CDR1 is SNHLY, CDR2 FYNNEI, per germline. The CDR3 runs 15 residues. The CDR3 nucleotides are TGTGCCAGCAGTTCTCCACGGGGTACGCCGGGGGAGCTGTTTTTT. Translation: CASSSPRGTPGELFF.

As DNA, the CDR3 is TGTGCCAGCAGTGCAGGGGCCCAAGAGACCCAGTACTTC. Its protein is CASSAGAQETQYF. This rearrangement joins TRBV2 to TRBJ2-5; TRBD1 is a possible D gene (6 bases). The CDR3 loop spans 13 amino acids. Germline-derived CDR1 and CDR2 are SNHLY and FYNNEI. The germline V and J ends were trimmed by 4 bases and 1 base, with 7 bases remaining between them.

The chain is built from TRBV5-4 and TRBJ2-1; 12 nucleotides align to TRBD2. The CDR3 contains 16 residues. V lost 0 bases to trimming and J lost 9 bases; unmatched junction nucleotides: 7. Germline lookup yields CDR1 SGHNT and CDR2 YYREEE (reference sequence). CDR3 nucleotides: TGTGCCAGCAGCTTGGCCCGGACTAGCGGGAAAGGTGAGCAGTTCTTC. It encodes CASSLARTSGKGEQFF.

CDR3 in DNA: TGCGCCAGCACCCTTTGGAGTAGCCCCGGGGAGCTGTTTTTT. Protein sequence: CASTLWSSPGELFF. The chain joins TRBV5-1 to TRBJ2-2, with D unresolved. There are 14 residues in the CDR3. From germline, CDR1 is SGHRS and CDR2 YFSETQ. V lost 6 bases to trimming and J lost 6 bases, with 15 bases between them.

This rearrangement joins TRBV30 to TRBJ2-5; D possibly corresponds to TRBD1 (5 bases). Germline-derived CDR1 and CDR2 are GTSNPN and SVGIG (reference sequence). The CDR3 runs 13 residues. V lost 5 bases and J lost 1, with 11 bases in between. CDR3 coding DNA: TGTGCCTGGGGTACAGGCGTCCAAGAGACCCAGTACTTC. This sequence encodes CAWGTGVQETQYF.

CDR3 region: CASSPGTAQETQYF. CDR3 coding DNA: TGTGCCAGCAGTCCTGGGACAGCTCAAGAGACCCAGTACTTC. This chain connects TRBV27 to TRBJ2-5; 7 bases map to TRBD1. V was pared by 5 bases and J by 2 bases, with 5 bases of the junction left unmatched. Germline V gene sequence: CDR1 MNHEY, CDR2 SMNVEV (reference sequence). This CDR3 has 14 residues.

The rearrangement joins TRBV18 to TRBJ2-3; perhaps TRBD2 as D (6 bases). This CDR3 region has 16 residues. V was trimmed by 6 bases and J by 0 bases, leaving 16 bases between them. CDR1 KGHSH and CDR2 LQKENI come from the germline V gene. CDR3 nucleotides: TGTGCCAGCTCTCCGGCGGGCGGGGCAAGCACAGATACGCAGTATTTT. It translates to CASSPAGGASTDTQYF.

The chain couples TRBV28 to TRBJ2-2; TRBD2 matches at 8 bases. This CDR3 is 16 amino acids long. Germline loops: CDR1 MDHEN, CDR2 SYDVKM. The V and J ends lost 6 bases and 0 bases, in that order; junction bases with no gene match: 6. CDR3: CASSPLAGANTGELFF. The CDR3, as DNA: TGTGCCAGCAGCCCGCTAGCGGGTGCGAACACCGGGGAGCTGTTTTTT.

V usage is TRBV30 and J usage is TRBJ2-1, with D tentatively TRBD2 (5 bases). The CDR3 sequence is 12 residues long. V was cut by 6 bases and J by 6 bases, with 12 bases left in between. CDR1 GTSNPN and CDR2 SVGIG come from the germline V gene (reference sequence). Here the CDR3 DNA reads TGTGCCTGTGGACCTCGGGGCAATGAGCAGTTCTTC. As protein: CACGPRGNEQFF.

V usage is TRBV18 and J usage is TRBJ1-4; no clear D. The CDR3 is 16 amino acids. Germline CDR1 reads KGHSH; CDR2 reads LQKENI. V was trimmed by 3 bases and J by 0 bases, leaving 11 bases between them. The CDR3 reads CASSPILGATNEKLFF. The CDR3 DNA is TGTGCCAGCTCACCTATTCTGGGAGCAACTAATGAAAAACTGTTTTTT.

CDR3 DNA sequence: TGTGCCAGCAGCTCCAGGGTGTATAGCAATCAGCCCCAGCATTTT. As protein: CASSSRVYSNQPQHF. The V gene is TRBV5-8, the J gene TRBJ1-5; tentative D call: TRBD1 (5 bases). The CDR3 has 15 residues. V lost 3 bases and J lost 0, with 10 bases in between. Germline V lookup: CDR1 SGHTS, CDR2 YDEGEE. Based on the CDR3 plus reference TRBV5-8 and TRBJ1-5, the full variable domain is EAGVTQSPTHLIKTRGQQATLRCSPISGHTSVYWYQQALGLGLQFLLWYDEGEERNRGNFPPRFSGRQFPNYSSELNVNALELEDSALYLCASSSRVYSNQPQHFGDGTRLSIL.

This clone was detected only a few times. The chain joins TRBV9 to TRBJ2-7, with TRBD1 matching 7 bases. This CDR3 contains 14 residues. Germline CDR1 reads SGDLS; CDR2 reads YYNGEE. Germline trimming cut 4 bases from V and 2 bases from J; bases unmatched to any gene: 6. CDR3 in amino acids: CASSPRGQPYEQYF. CDR3 in DNA: TGTGCCAGCAGCCCGAGGGGACAGCCCTACGAGCAGTACTTC.

CDR3 protein: CASSYREGNTEAFF. DNA for the CDR3: TGTGCCAGCAGTTACAGGGAGGGGAACACTGAAGCTTTCTTT. The J gene is TRBJ1-1, the V gene TRBV6-5; D remains ambiguous. The CDR3 is 14 residues long. Trimming cost V 2 bases and J 1 base, with 8 bases left between them. Germline loops: CDR1 MNHEY, CDR2 SVGAGI.